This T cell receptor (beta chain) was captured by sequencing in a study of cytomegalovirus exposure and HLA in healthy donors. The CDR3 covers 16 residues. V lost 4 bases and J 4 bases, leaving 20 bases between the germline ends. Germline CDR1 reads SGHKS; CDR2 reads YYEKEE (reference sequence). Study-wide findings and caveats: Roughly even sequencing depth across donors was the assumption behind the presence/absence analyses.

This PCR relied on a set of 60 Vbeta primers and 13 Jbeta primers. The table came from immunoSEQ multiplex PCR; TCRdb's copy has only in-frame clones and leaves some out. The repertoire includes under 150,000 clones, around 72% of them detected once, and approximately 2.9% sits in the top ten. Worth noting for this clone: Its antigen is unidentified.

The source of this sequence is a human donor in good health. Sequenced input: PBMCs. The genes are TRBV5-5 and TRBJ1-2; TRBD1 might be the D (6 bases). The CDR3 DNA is TGTGCCAGCAGCCAGTTCGGGGGGGGCCAGGGCTATGGCTACACCTTC. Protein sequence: CASSQFGGGQGYGYTF.